The source of this TCR beta chain is a study of T cell responses to AZD1222 COVID-19 vaccine. The protocol was immunoSEQ multiplex PCR, while the TCRdb copy is restricted to in-frame clones and leaves out a portion. Seen here are approximately 140,000 clones, about 90% observed once, and the top ten hold around 6.9%. The J segment lost 6 bases and the V segment lost 4 bases, leaving 5 bases of the junction unmatched. Germline V CDR1 and CDR2: SGHDT, YYEEEE. CDR3 length equals 14 residues. The V call is TRBV5-6, the J call TRBJ2-7, with 12 bases fitting TRBD1. The source is an adult who received the MenACWY meningococcal vaccine as a control. This sample comprised peripheral blood, obtained 28 days after the second dose of the MenACWY control vaccine. As DNA, the CDR3 is TGTGCCAGCAGCGCCGGGACAGGGGGCTTCGAGCAGTACTTC. Translation: CASSAGTGGFEQYF.